The entry that follows covers one T cell receptor beta chain sequence. V was cut by 1 base and J by 5 bases, with 6 bases left in between. Germline V CDR1 and CDR2: GTSNPN, SVGIG (reference sequence). This CDR3 region has 12 residues. The second PCR ran roughly 7 to 12 cycles with a sample-barcoded 5' primer and J-beta primers. TCRdb re-called the 5' RACE reads through MiXCR, storing one row per CDR3 protein. This sample has some 1.6 million distinct CDR3 sequences, with around 36% found just once. These data are taken from a study of blood T cells in healthy people across ages. The TCR comes from a woman in her 30s in good health. The V gene is TRBV30, the J gene TRBJ1-5; D remains ambiguous. Sequenced input: blood. The CDR3 sequence is CAWSGGYQPQHF. Here the CDR3 DNA reads TGTGCCTGGAGTGGAGGGTATCAGCCCCAGCATTTT.